A single sample is the source of the 10 T cell receptor beta chains below, sequenced in a study of blood T cell repertoires in COVID-19. Some clones are missing from TCRdb's copy, which holds only in-frame ones; the method was immunoSEQ multiplex PCR. The sample carries roughly 440,000 clones, approximately 88% recorded once. The sequencing sample was made of peripheral blood. Source of these receptors: a woman in her forties or fifties with COVID-19, enrolled during active disease.

CDR3 in amino acids: CATSEGLFTEAFF. CDR3 nucleotide sequence: TGTGCCACCAGCGAGGGCCTTTTTACTGAAGCTTTCTTT. The chain joins TRBV24-1 to TRBJ1-1; unclear D gene. Trimming took off 7 bases at V and 5 bases at J, with 13 bases between the two ends. CDR1 is KGHDR, CDR2 SFDVKD, per germline. This CDR3 contains 13 residues.

The chain recombines TRBV27 with TRBJ1-2; 12 bases match TRBD1. V dropped 6 bases and J dropped 4; count of bases not matched to a gene: 15. In germline, CDR1 is MNHEY, CDR2 SMNVEV (reference sequence). This CDR3 has 18 amino acids. The CDR3 loop reads CASREIGTGGALGYGYTF. CDR3 DNA sequence: TGTGCCAGCAGGGAAATTGGGACAGGGGGCGCCTTGGGCTATGGCTACACCTTC.

This clone came up once. The sample contains more than one DNA sequence encoding this CDR3. The chain links TRBV5-1 to TRBJ2-3; 7 nucleotides match TRBD1. Losses at the gene ends were 4 bases for V and 0 bases for J; bases not matched to a gene: 2. Germline CDR1 reads SGHRS; CDR2 reads YFSETQ. The CDR3 covers 14 residues. The CDR3 region is CASSPGQSTDTQYF. Here the CDR3 DNA reads TGCGCCAGCAGCCCGGGACAGAGCACAGATACGCAGTATTTT.

In its sample, this clone was seen once. The chain employs TRBV28 and TRBJ2-6; D remains ambiguous. Trimming left V 7 bases short and J 1 base short, with 11 bases between. The germline CDR1 and CDR2 sequences are MDHEN and SYDVKM. This CDR3 is built from 15 residues. The CDR3: CASISGLSGANVLTF. CDR3 nucleotides: TGTGCCAGCATTAGTGGGCTTTCTGGGGCCAACGTCCTGACTTTC.

This clone was counted between two and nine times. The rearrangement joins TRBV7-9 to TRBJ1-4; 9 bases fit TRBD1. V dropped 5 bases and J dropped 8; count of bases not matched to a gene: 6. The CDR3 consists of 14 residues. The germline V gene has CDR1 SEHNR and CDR2 FQNEAQ (reference sequence). The CDR3 loop is CASSRDREEEKLFF. The CDR3 DNA sequence: TGTGCCAGCAGCCGGGACAGGGAAGAGGAAAAACTGTTTTTT.

The genes are TRBV6-1 and TRBJ2-1; D might be TRBD2 (6 bases). With 2 bases removed from V and 0 bases from J, the gap between germline ends came to 14 bases. The CDR3 length is 17 residues. The germline CDR1 and CDR2 sequences are MNHNS and SASEGT. Here the CDR3 reads CASSERPGVSSYNEQFF. For the CDR3, the DNA is TGTGCCAGCAGTGAACGGCCGGGGGTGAGCTCCTACAATGAGCAGTTCTTC.

In DNA form, the CDR3 reads TGTGCCACCAGTGATTTTGGGCCTCGAAAACGCAATCAGCCCCAGCATTTT. Protein sequence: CATSDFGPRKRNQPQHF. The V call is TRBV24-1, the J call TRBJ1-5; no definite D call. This CDR3 is 17 amino acids long. Germline assignment: CDR1 KGHDR and CDR2 SFDVKD. V lost 1 base and J 2 bases, leaving 14 bases between the germline ends.

CDR3 DNA sequence: TGTGCCAGCAGTGACTCGAATAGGTGGCAGGGAATGAACACTGAAGCTTTCTTT. It codes for CASSDSNRWQGMNTEAFF. The chain links TRBV6-4 to TRBJ1-1; the D gene is possibly TRBD1 (5 bases). V was clipped by 0 bases and J by 0 bases, with 17 bases between them. The CDR3 is made up of 18 amino acids. Germline CDR1 MRHNA, CDR2 SNTAGT.

V is TRBV7-6 and J is TRBJ2-3; TRBD2 aligns across 9 bases. CDR1 is SGHVS, CDR2 FNYEAQ, per germline. The CDR3 has 19 amino acids. The junction had 16 bases not matched to a gene; V was cut back by 1 base and J by 5 bases. DNA of the CDR3: TGTGCCAGCAGCTTAGGTATTGCGGGGGGGCCTTTAATTCGAGATACGCAGTATTTT. Translation gives CASSLGIAGGPLIRDTQYF.

The V gene is TRBV29-1, the J gene TRBJ2-1, with a tentative D call TRBD2 (7 bases). The germline V and J ends were trimmed by 8 bases and 4 bases, with 27 bases remaining between them. There are 17 residues in the CDR3. Germline V gene lookup returns CDR1 SQVTM and CDR2 ANQGSEA. CDR3 region: CSSEGHWEGELYNEQFF. Written as DNA, the CDR3 is TGCAGCTCGGAGGGGCATTGGGAGGGGGAGCTATACAATGAGCAGTTCTTC.